The text below deals with one TCR beta chain. This sample stems from a study of T cell changes during pregnancy in multiple sclerosis. Germline V gene sequence: CDR1 MNHNS, CDR2 SASEGT. The CDR3 has 18 amino acids. V gave up 2 bases and J gave up 5 bases; unmatched junction bases: 9. This table comes from immunoSEQ multiplex PCR, and its TCRdb copy is limited to in-frame clones, with some not included. The sample includes about 40,000 clones, almost 95% of them seen just once. The sequence derives from a female donor with multiple sclerosis, enrolled in a pregnancy study. J is TRBJ1-4 and V is TRBV6-1; 12 bases line up with TRBD1. The sequencing used CD4+ T cells from peripheral blood mononuclear cells, collected after pregnancy. The CDR3 DNA reads TGTGCCAGCAGTGAAAGGGACAGGGGGCCCCGCAGCAATGAAAAACTGTTTTTT. This encodes CASSERDRGPRSNEKLFF.